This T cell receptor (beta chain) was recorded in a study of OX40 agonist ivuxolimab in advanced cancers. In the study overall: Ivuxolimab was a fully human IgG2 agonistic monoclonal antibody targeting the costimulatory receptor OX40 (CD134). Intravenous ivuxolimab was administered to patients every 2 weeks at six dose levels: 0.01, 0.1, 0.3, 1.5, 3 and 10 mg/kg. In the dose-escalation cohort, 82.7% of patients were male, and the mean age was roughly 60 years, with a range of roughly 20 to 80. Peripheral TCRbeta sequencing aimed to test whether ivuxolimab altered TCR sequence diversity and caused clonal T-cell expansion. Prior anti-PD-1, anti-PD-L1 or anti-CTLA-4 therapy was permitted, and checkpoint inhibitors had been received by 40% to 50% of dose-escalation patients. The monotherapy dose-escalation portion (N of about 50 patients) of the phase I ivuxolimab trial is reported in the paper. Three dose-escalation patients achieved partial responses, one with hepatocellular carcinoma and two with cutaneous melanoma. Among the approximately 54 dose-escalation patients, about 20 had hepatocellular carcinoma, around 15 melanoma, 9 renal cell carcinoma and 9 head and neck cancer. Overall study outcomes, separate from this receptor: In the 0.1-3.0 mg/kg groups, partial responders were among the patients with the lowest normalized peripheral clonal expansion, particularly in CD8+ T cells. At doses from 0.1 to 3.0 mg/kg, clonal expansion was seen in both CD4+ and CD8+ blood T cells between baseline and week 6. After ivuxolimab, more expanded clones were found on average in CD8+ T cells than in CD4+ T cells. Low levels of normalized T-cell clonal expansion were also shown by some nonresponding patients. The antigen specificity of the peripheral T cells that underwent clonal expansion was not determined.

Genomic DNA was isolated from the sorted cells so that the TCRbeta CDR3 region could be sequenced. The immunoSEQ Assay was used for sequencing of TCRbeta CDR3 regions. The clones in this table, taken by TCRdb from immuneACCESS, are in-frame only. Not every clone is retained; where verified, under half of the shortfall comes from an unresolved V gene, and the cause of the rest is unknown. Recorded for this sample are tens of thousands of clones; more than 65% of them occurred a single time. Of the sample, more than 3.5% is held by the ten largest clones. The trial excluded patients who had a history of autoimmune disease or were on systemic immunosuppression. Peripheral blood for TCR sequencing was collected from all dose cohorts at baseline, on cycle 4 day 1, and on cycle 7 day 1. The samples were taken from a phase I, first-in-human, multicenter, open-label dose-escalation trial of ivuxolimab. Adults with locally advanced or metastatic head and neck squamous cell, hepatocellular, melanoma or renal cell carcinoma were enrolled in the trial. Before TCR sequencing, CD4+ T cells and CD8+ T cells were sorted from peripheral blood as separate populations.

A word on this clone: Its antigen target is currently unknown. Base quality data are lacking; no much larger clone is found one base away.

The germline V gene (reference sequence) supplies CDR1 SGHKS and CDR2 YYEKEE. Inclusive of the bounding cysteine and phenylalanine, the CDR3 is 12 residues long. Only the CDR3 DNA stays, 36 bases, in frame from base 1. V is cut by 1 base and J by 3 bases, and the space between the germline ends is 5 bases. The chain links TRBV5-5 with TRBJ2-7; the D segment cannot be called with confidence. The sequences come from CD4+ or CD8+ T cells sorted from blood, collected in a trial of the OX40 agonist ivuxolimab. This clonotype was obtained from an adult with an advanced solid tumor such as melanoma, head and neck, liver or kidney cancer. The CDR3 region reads CASSLSYYEQYF. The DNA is TGTGCCAGCAGCTTGAGTTACTACGAGCAGTACTTC.